Following are 5 T cell receptor beta chains from one sample sequenced in a study of blood T cell repertoires in COVID-19. Repertoires were generated with immunoSEQ multiplex PCR, while TCRdb's copy carries only in-frame clones and drops some. This sample has 9,500 to 15,000 clones, with approximately 89% found just once. Sequenced material: peripheral blood. All receptors derive from a human donor in a cohort sampled during active COVID-19.

The chain couples TRBV7-9 to TRBJ1-4, with a weak D call TRBD1 (6 bases). The CDR3 runs 14 residues. Germline CDR1 SEHNR, CDR2 FQNEAQ (reference sequence). Deletions cut 5 bases from V and 6 bases from J, with 13 bases between. The CDR3 sequence is CASSSPGAYEKLFF. The CDR3 DNA reads TGTGCCAGCAGCAGCCCAGGGGCTTATGAAAAACTGTTTTTT.

The chain has TRBV5-1 and TRBJ1-1; tentatively, D is TRBD1 (5 bases). Looked up from germline, CDR1 is SGHRS and CDR2 is YFSETQ. The V end lost 8 bases, the J end lost 1 base, and 12 bases lay between the germline ends. This CDR3 has 13 residues. The CDR3 DNA reads as TGCGCCAGTTCCAGGGATAGGAACACTGAAGCTTTCTTT. It codes for CASSRDRNTEAFF.

Notes on this clone: Relative to the germline gene, one junction end is altered; a read error may explain this. This CDR3 reads CASSSGTGSYEQYF. In DNA, the CDR3 is TGTGCTAGCAGCTCCGGGACAGGATCCTACGAGCAGTACTTC. The chain combines TRBV7-7 with TRBJ2-7; TRBD1 aligns across 8 bases. Germline lookup yields CDR1 SSHAT and CDR2 FNYEAQ (reference sequence). The CDR3 runs 14 residues.

The chain recombines TRBV5-5 with TRBJ2-3; D is possibly TRBD1 (8 bases). Looked up from germline, CDR1 is SGHKS and CDR2 is YYEKEE (reference sequence). Trimming left V 5 bases short and J 6 bases short, with 19 bases between. This CDR3 contains 15 residues. CDR3 bases: TGTGCCAGCAGACAGGGGGGTCAGGGAGGGGATACGCAGTATTTT. Protein product: CASRQGGQGGDTQYF.

CDR3 sequence: CASSLGTSGGTGELFF. Here the CDR3 DNA reads TGTGCCAGCAGCCTCGGGACTAGCGGTGGGACCGGGGAGCTGTTTTTT. The chain has TRBV3-1 (or the pseudogene TRBV3-2) and TRBJ2-2; 11 bases fit TRBD2. Trimming removed 4 bases from V and 5 bases from J; junction bases left unmatched: 6. There are 16 residues in the CDR3. Germline V gene data show CDR1 as LGHDT and CDR2 as YNNKEL (reference sequence).